This note documents a single TCR beta chain sequence. Its antigen is not known. Germline CDR1 and CDR2: SGHTA and FQGNSA. This CDR3 spans 16 amino acids. Between the trimmed V and J ends, which lost 1 base and 3 bases, there was a span of 15 bases. This record comes from a study of cytomegalovirus exposure and HLA in healthy donors. Notes on the study in general: With DRB1 most and HLA-C fewest, TCR association rates differed between HLA loci in a later analysis.

The PCR was carried out with 60 Vbeta primers and 13 Jbeta primers. Sequencing used immunoSEQ multiplex PCR; TCRdb keeps in-frame clones, though not all of them. The sample lists about 160,000 clones; 70% to 90% were seen once. The sequencing sample was made of PBMCs. The receptor comes from a woman aged 25 to 39 in good health and CMV-seropositive. The rearrangement joins TRBV7-2 to TRBJ2-5, with D possibly being TRBD2 (6 bases). CDR3 protein: CASSLDIGRGKETQYF. The CDR3 coding sequence is TGTGCCAGCAGCTTAGATATCGGGCGGGGAAAAGAGACCCAGTACTTC.